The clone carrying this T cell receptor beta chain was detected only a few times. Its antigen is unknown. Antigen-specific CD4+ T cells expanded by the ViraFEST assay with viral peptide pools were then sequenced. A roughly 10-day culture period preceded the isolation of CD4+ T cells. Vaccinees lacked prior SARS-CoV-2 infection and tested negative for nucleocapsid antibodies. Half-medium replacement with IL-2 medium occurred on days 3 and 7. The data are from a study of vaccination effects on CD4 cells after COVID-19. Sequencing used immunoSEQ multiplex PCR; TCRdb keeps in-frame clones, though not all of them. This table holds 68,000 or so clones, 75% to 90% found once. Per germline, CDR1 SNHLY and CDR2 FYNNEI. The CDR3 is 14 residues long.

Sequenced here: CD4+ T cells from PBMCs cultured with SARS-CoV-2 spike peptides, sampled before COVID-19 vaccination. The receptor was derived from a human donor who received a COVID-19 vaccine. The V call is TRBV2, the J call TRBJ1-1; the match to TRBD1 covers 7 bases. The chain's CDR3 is CADRAREGNTEAFF. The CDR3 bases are TGTGCAGACAGGGCCCGGGAAGGGAACACTGAAGCTTTCTTT.